These T cell receptor beta chains were read from a single sample in a study of CD8+CD57+ T cells in acquired aplastic anemia. In TCRdb, the reads were re-called with MiXCR into one record per CDR3 protein. The repertoire consists of 160,000 or so distinct CDR3 sequences, with 45% to 50% occurring once and the leading ten covering around a third. Sequenced: sorted CD4+, CD8+, or CD8+CD57+ T cells (not recorded which) from PBMCs. The receptor source for this set is a human donor with aplastic anemia. Each CDR3 is given with its conserved first and last residue. The D gene is left open where the match is weak. Some rows have no size entry. The others give once, few or many, or a class for an expanded clone.

abundance	v_gene	j_gene	d_gene	CDR3nt	CDR3aa
NA	TRBV19	TRBJ2-7	NA	TGTGCCAGTAGTCCCCGGAACCCGCCATACGAGCAGTACTTC	CASSPRNPPYEQYF
NA	TRBV10-3	TRBJ2-7	NA	TGTGCCAGCAGTGGGCTTGGGGGGAGCTACGAGCAGTACTTC	CASSGLGGSYEQYF
few	TRBV4-2	TRBJ1-2	NA	TGTGCCAGCAGCCAAGTAGAAGGACAGTCTATTAACTATGGCTACACCTTC	CASSQVEGQSINYGYTF
few	TRBV10-2	TRBJ1-5	NA	TGCGCCAGCAGTCATAGGCAGGGCATGGATCAGCCCCAGCATTTT	CASSHRQGMDQPQHF
NA	TRBV2	TRBJ2-5	NA	TGTGCCAGCAGTAGGGGCCAAGAGACCCAGTACTTC	CASSRGQETQYF
many	TRBV12-3/TRBV12-4	TRBJ1-2	TRBD1	TGTGCCACAAGGTCAGGGGGCTCTAACTATGGCTACACCTTC	CATRSGGSNYGYTF
NA	TRBV10-1	TRBJ1-2	NA	TGCGCCAGCAATGAGTTCGGGTCAGTAAGGGGCTACACCTTC	CASNEFGSVRGYTF
many	TRBV30	TRBJ2-1	NA	TGTGCCTGGAGTGAAGGGTATGAGCAGTTCTTC	CAWSEGYEQFF
few	TRBV20-1	TRBJ2-5	NA	TGCAGTGCTAGAGTGGGAGGGGGAGAGACCCAGTACTTC	CSARVGGGETQYF
many	TRBV19	TRBJ1-1	TRBD1	TGTGCCAGTAGTATCGGGCCTCCCGGGACAGGGGTTGAAGCTTTCTTT	CASSIGPPGTGVEAFF
NA	TRBV14	TRBJ2-5	NA	TGTGCCAGCAGCCAGCGGGGTGAGCAGTACTTC	CASSQRGEQYF
NA	TRBV5-1	TRBJ1-1	TRBD1	TGCGCCAGCGGGCCGGGACAGGGCTTGAGCACTGAAGCTTTCTTT	CASGPGQGLSTEAFF
NA	TRBV7-6	TRBJ1-6	NA	TGTGCCGGCCGTTTTCAAGGGAACAATTCACCCCTCCACTTT	CAGRFQGNNSPLHF
many	TRBV2	TRBJ2-3	TRBD2	TGTGCCAGCAGTGGGGGAGGGGCGATGGGCACAGATACGCAGTATTTT	CASSGGGAMGTDTQYF
NA	TRBV25-1	TRBJ1-2	NA	TGTGCCAGCAGTGAATGGGGGCGGGAGACAGAACTCGGCTACACCTTC	CASSEWGRETELGYTF
NA	TRBV24-1	TRBJ2-5	NA	TGTGCCACCAGTGATTCTCCGAGCGGTCAGTACTTC	CATSDSPSGQYF
NA	TRBV19	TRBJ2-3	TRBD2	TGTGCCAGTAGGTTAGCGGGAGGGCCGCGGACAGATACGCAGTATTTT	CASRLAGGPRTDTQYF
many	TRBV9	TRBJ1-2	NA	TGTGCCAGCAGCGTGCTTCAGGAGGACTATGGCTACACCTTC	CASSVLQEDYGYTF
NA	TRBV7-9	TRBJ1-6	NA	TGTGCCAGCAGTGGACTCAGCTCACCCCTCCACTTT	CASSGLSSPLHF
many	TRBV5-6	TRBJ1-1	NA	TGTGCCAGCAGCTTGTTTGGTGAACAAAACACTGAAGCTTTCTTT	CASSLFGEQNTEAFF
NA	TRBV7-2	TRBJ2-3	NA	TGTGCCAGCAGCCCTCTAAGCACAGATACGCAGTATTTT	CASSPLSTDTQYF
many	TRBV24-1	TRBJ2-7	NA	TGTGCCACCAGTGATTTACGCTCCGGGTTGGTCGAGCAGTACTTC	CATSDLRSGLVEQYF
many	TRBV7-9	TRBJ2-7	TRBD1	TGTGCCAGCAGCACCCTGGGACAGGGGGCGGGCAAGCAGTACTTC	CASSTLGQGAGKQYF
many	TRBV7-2	TRBJ2-3	TRBD2	TGTGCCAGCAGCCCCACTAGCGGGGCCTACACAGATACGCAGTATTTT	CASSPTSGAYTDTQYF
once	TRBV2	TRBJ2-7	NA	TGTGCCAGCTCACCGGCAGCGGTAGAAACCTACGAGCAGTACTTC	CASSPAAVETYEQYF
NA	TRBV4-3	TRBJ2-3	NA	TGCGCCAGCAGCCAAGGTTATTTT	CASSQGYF
once	TRBV19	TRBJ2-5	TRBD1	TGTGCCAGTAGTATCAGGGGGACGGTAGAGACCCAGTACTTC	CASSIRGTVETQYF
NA	TRBV7-9	TRBJ2-5	NA	TGTGCCAGCAGTCCCGGGGGAATCCAAGAGACCCAGTACTTC	CASSPGGIQETQYF
NA	TRBV29-1	TRBJ2-7	NA	TGCAGCGTTGATACCGGGACGGAATACGAGCAGTACTTC	CSVDTGTEYEQYF
many	TRBV20-1	TRBJ2-7	TRBD1	TGCAGTGCAGGGACAGGGGAAGCCTACGAGCAGTACTTC	CSAGTGEAYEQYF
few	TRBV29-1	TRBJ1-1	TRBD1	TGCAGCGTTGGTCGACAGGGGGACTTCTTT	CSVGRQGDFF
NA	TRBV11-2	TRBJ2-5	TRBD2	TGTGCCAGCAGCCCAGCCGGGACTAGGCAAGAGACCCAGTACTTC	CASSPAGTRQETQYF
NA	TRBV25-1	TRBJ2-7	TRBD2	TGTGCCAGCACCTCACGGGGGGAACGCTACGAGCAGTACTTC	CASTSRGERYEQYF
NA	TRBV25-1	TRBJ2-4	TRBD2	TGTGCCAGCAGTCCCCCGGGGGAAGCGGGAGTTACATACTTC	CASSPPGEAGVTYF
NA	TRBV2	TRBJ2-7	NA	TGTGCCAGCAGGGAGGACGGATCCTACGAGCAGTACTTC	CASREDGSYEQYF
many	TRBV24-1	TRBJ2-5	NA	TGTGCCACCGGCGGGCCCGGGGAGACCCAGTACTTC	CATGGPGETQYF
many	TRBV9	TRBJ2-2	NA	TGTGCCAGCAGCGTAGATACAGACCGAGTCCTCGGGGAGCTGTTTTTT	CASSVDTDRVLGELFF
many	TRBV11-3	TRBJ1-1	TRBD1	TGTGCCAGCAGCTTAGGGACAGGGCTGAACACTGAAGCTTTCTTT	CASSLGTGLNTEAFF
many	TRBV12-3/TRBV12-4	TRBJ2-5	NA	TGTGCCAGCACCCTAGGAGAGACCCAGTACTTC	CASTLGETQYF
many	TRBV9	TRBJ1-1	TRBD1	TGTGCCAGCAGCGTAGGAGGAGGGACAGGGGCCCGTCTAACTGAAGCTTTCTTT	CASSVGGGTGARLTEAFF
many	TRBV19	TRBJ2-7	NA	TGTGCCAGTAGTATAGTCGTGACAGGGAGGTACGAGCAGTACTTC	CASSIVVTGRYEQYF
NA	TRBV7-8	TRBJ1-6	TRBD1	TGTGCCAGCAGCAACCAAGTGGGGACAGGGGATTCACCCCTCCACTTT	CASSNQVGTGDSPLHF
NA	TRBV7-7	TRBJ2-1	TRBD2	TGTGCCAGCAGCTTAGAGCCGATTAGCGGGGGTGAGCAGTTCTTC	CASSLEPISGGEQFF
many	TRBV20-1	TRBJ2-7	NA	TGCAGTGCTAGTGGGTCCTTCTCCTACGAGCAGTACTTC	CSASGSFSYEQYF
many	TRBV12-3/TRBV12-4	TRBJ1-5	NA	TGTGCCAGCAGTAAAGAAGGACAGTATAGCAATCAGCCCCAGCATTTT	CASSKEGQYSNQPQHF
NA	TRBV12-1	TRBJ2-7	NA	TGTGCCAGCAGCTGGGGTTTGAAGGAATACGAGCAGTACTTC	CASSWGLKEYEQYF